One sample yielded the 4 T cell receptor beta chains listed below, sequenced in a study of graft-versus-host responses after intestinal transplantation. The table came from immunoSEQ multiplex PCR; TCRdb's copy has only in-frame clones and leaves some out. The sample comprises just over 20,000 clones, around 92% of which are singletons, and roughly 43% rests with the top ten. This specimen was PBMCs, taken around 37 weeks after intestinal transplant. These receptor sequences come from a human patient who received an intestinal transplant, so some T cells may come from the graft donor.

This clone is a singleton in its sample. The same CDR3 arises from other DNA sequences in this sample as well. The J gene is TRBJ2-7, the V gene TRBV28; TRBD2 matches 13 bases. Trimming at V came to 7 bases and at J to 4 bases, leaving 10 bases not matched to a gene. In germline, CDR1 is MDHEN, CDR2 SYDVKM. The CDR3 is made up of 16 amino acids. CDR3 region: CASILTSGRPPYEQYF. The CDR3, as DNA: TGTGCCAGCATCCTGACTAGCGGGAGGCCCCCGTACGAGCAGTACTTC.

V gene TRBV6-1 combines with J gene TRBJ1-1, with no clear D. V dropped 2 bases and J dropped 0 bases, with 7 bases sitting between them. This CDR3 is built from 14 residues. CDR1 MNHNS and CDR2 SASEGT come from the germline V gene. The CDR3 DNA follows: TGTGCCAGCAGTGAATCGTTCCTGAACACTGAAGCTTTCTTT. Encoded protein: CASSESFLNTEAFF.

The rearrangement joins TRBV27 to TRBJ2-7, with D perhaps matching TRBD1 or TRBD2 (6 bases each). The V end was cut by 5 bases, the J end by 2 bases, with 16 bases between. The germline CDR1 and CDR2 sequences are MNHEY and SMNVEV (reference sequence). The CDR3 is 15 amino acids. This chain's CDR3 is CASSTRRGRTYEQYF. In nucleotides, the CDR3 is TGTGCCAGCAGTACCCGGAGGGGGAGGACCTACGAGCAGTACTTC.

In nucleotides, the CDR3 is TGTGCCTGGAGTGTAGACGGGTCATGGAATGAGCAGTTCTTC. Translating gives CAWSVDGSWNEQFF. The V and J genes are TRBV30 and TRBJ2-1; D not certain. CDR3 size: 14 residues. Per the germline V gene, CDR1 is GTSNPN and CDR2 is SVGIG (reference sequence). V lost 0 bases to trimming and J lost 7 bases, with 13 bases between them.